The clone carrying this TCR beta chain has only a few counts. As yet, its antigen is unknown. The data were obtained in a study of a mutant IDH1 vaccine in newly diagnosed glioma. The overall study: The start of vaccination came 4-6 weeks after radiotherapy alone, or with temozolomide cycles.

The sample's time point: week 5, during vaccination. All doses held 300 ug of mutant IDH1 20-mer peptide, with topical imiquimod. Tumors from donors were new WHO grade 3 or 4 IDH1-mutant astrocytomas with ATRX loss. Clones were read by immunoSEQ multiplex PCR, and TCRdb kept only the in-frame ones, dropping some. The table lists approximately 50,000 clones, 78% of them singletons. Germline V gene sequence: CDR1 LNHNV, CDR2 YYDKDF (reference sequence). The V segment lost 2 bases and the J segment 11 bases; nucleotides outside the gene matches: 13. This CDR3 has 17 residues. This chain uses TRBV15 with TRBJ1-4; 11 bases agree with TRBD1. Specimen: PBMCs, collected from a glioma patient whose treatment included an IDH1 peptide vaccine. This TCR came from a man in his fifties or sixties with glioma. The CDR3 loop reads CATSRSGTGGLEGKLFF. CDR3 nucleotides: TGTGCCACCAGCAGATCCGGGACAGGGGGTTTAGAGGGGAAACTGTTTTTT.